This is a list of T cell receptor beta chains from one sample in a study of patients with pleural tuberculosis. TCRdb called the reads again in MiXCR, with one record for every CDR3 protein. Of about 50,000 distinct CDR3 sequences detected, 7.3% appear once; the ten largest clones hold 15% to 20%. The receptor source for this set is a human donor with pleural tuberculosis. CDR3s include the opening cysteine and the closing phenylalanine or tryptophan. The D gene is left open where the match is weak. Part of the rows lack a size; the others show once, few, many or a class for expanded clones.

TRBV24-1,TRBJ2-3,NA,many,TGTGCCACCGAGGGGACTCCGGCGGATACGCAGTATTTT,CATEGTPADTQYF
TRBV4-2,TRBJ2-1,TRBD1,NA,TGTGCCAGTGGGGACAGGGGGAACAATGAGCAGTTCTTC,CASGDRGNNEQFF
TRBV27,TRBJ2-7,NA,NA,TGTGCCAGCAGTCCTGGATTTGGGTCGCGCTACCAGCAGTACTTC,CASSPGFGSRYQQYF
TRBV19,TRBJ2-1,NA,many,TGTGCCAGTAGTATAGGGCCGGGAAGGGAGCAGTTCTTC,CASSIGPGREQFF
TRBV19,TRBJ2-1,NA,few,TGTGCCAGTAGTATACGTCCGGGAACTAACAATGAGCAGTTCTTC,CASSIRPGTNNEQFF
TRBV5-6,TRBJ2-7,NA,NA,TGTGCCAGCAGCCCTTTGGACAAACCCTACGAGCAGTACTTC,CASSPLDKPYEQYF
TRBV19,TRBJ2-3,NA,many,TGTGCCAGTAGTATAATCCAGGGGGGCGATACGCAGTATTTT,CASSIIQGGDTQYF
TRBV27,TRBJ2-5,TRBD2,many,TGTGCCAGCAGTTTGGGACTAGCGGGCGGCGAGACCCAGTACTTC,CASSLGLAGGETQYF
TRBV15,TRBJ2-1,TRBD2,many,TGTGCCACCAGCAGAGATGTTGGCGGGAGTTACTACAATGAGCAGTTCTTC,CATSRDVGGSYYNEQFF
TRBV12-3/TRBV12-4,TRBJ1-2,TRBD1,few,TGTGCCAGCAGTCTCGACAGGGGGGGCTATGGCTACACCTTC,CASSLDRGGYGYTF
TRBV20-1,TRBJ1-6,TRBD1,many,TGCAGTGCTAGTAATGTCCGACAGGGGAATTCACCCCTCCACTTT,CSASNVRQGNSPLHF
TRBV25-1,TRBJ1-1,NA,many,TGTGCCAGCAGTGACCTAGGAAATACTGAAGCTTTCTTT,CASSDLGNTEAFF
TRBV20-1,TRBJ1-5,NA,many,TGCAGTGCTAGAGACGATCAGCCCCAGCATTTT,CSARDDQPQHF
TRBV2,TRBJ2-2,NA,many,TGTGCCAGCAGTGAAACAGGGAGCACCGGGGAGCTGTTTTTT,CASSETGSTGELFF
TRBV20-1,TRBJ2-1,TRBD1,many,TGCAGTGCTAGCGCCGGGACAGGAAAAGACAATGAGCAGTTCTTC,CSASAGTGKDNEQFF
TRBV11-1,TRBJ2-5,NA,many,TGTGCCAGCAGCTTATCGTCCATCGCAGGGACCCAGTACTTC,CASSLSSIAGTQYF
TRBV11-2,TRBJ2-2,NA,many,TGTGCCAGCAGCTTACTAGCCTCGAACACCGGGGAGCTGTTTTTT,CASSLLASNTGELFF
TRBV2,TRBJ1-1,NA,many,TGTGCCAGCAGTGAAAGGGTTGGACGAGGGGTTGAAGCTTTCTTT,CASSERVGRGVEAFF
TRBV28,TRBJ2-7,NA,many,TGTGCCAGCAGCCGTGGACAGCTCTCCTACGAGCAGTACTTC,CASSRGQLSYEQYF
TRBV11-1,TRBJ2-3,TRBD1,many,TGTGCCAGCAGGCCAGGGGGCATTCAAGATACGCAGTATTTT,CASRPGGIQDTQYF
TRBV11-2,TRBJ2-3,NA,many,TGTGCCAGCAGCTACGACAGGACAACGCAGTATTTT,CASSYDRTTQYF
TRBV25-1,TRBJ2-1,TRBD2,many,TGTGCCAGCAGTCCCCCAGCGGGAGGGCCGTGGGATGAGCAGTTCTTC,CASSPPAGGPWDEQFF
TRBV4-1,TRBJ2-2,NA,few,TGCGCCAGCAGCCTAGATGGAACGGGAGCGATCGGGGAGCTGTTTTTT,CASSLDGTGAIGELFF
TRBV6-2/TRBV6-3,TRBJ1-1,NA,many,TGTGCCAGCAGTTACCAGGGCTCAAACACTGAAGCTTTCTTT,CASSYQGSNTEAFF
TRBV2,TRBJ2-3,TRBD2,many,TGTGCCAGCAAGAGGACTAGCACAACAGATACGCAGTATTTT,CASKRTSTTDTQYF
TRBV28,TRBJ1-6,NA,many,TGTGCCAGCAGTCCCTCTGGGGGATTCAATTCACCCCTCCACTTT,CASSPSGGFNSPLHF
TRBV28,TRBJ1-1,NA,many,TGTGCCACCCTGACCAACACTGAAGCTTTCTTT,CATLTNTEAFF
TRBV2,TRBJ1-2,NA,many,TGTGCCAGCAGTACTACAGGGACCTCAGGAGGCTACACCTTC,CASSTTGTSGGYTF
TRBV11-1,TRBJ1-2,NA,many,TGTGCCAGCAGCTTAGGGACAGACTATGGCTACACCTTC,CASSLGTDYGYTF
TRBV29-1,TRBJ1-5,NA,many,TGCAGCGTTGGGGACAGCAATCAGCCCCAGCATTTT,CSVGDSNQPQHF
TRBV27,TRBJ2-2,NA,NA,TGTGCCAGCAGTTTATTAGGCGGTTGGGGCACCGGGGAGCTGTTTTTT,CASSLLGGWGTGELFF
TRBV6-1,TRBJ2-5,NA,medium-sized,TGTGCCAGCACCCCAACGGGCCTGGAAGAGACCCAGTACTTC,CASTPTGLEETQYF
TRBV20-1,TRBJ1-2,TRBD1,many,TGCAGTGCGCGTCGACAGGGGGAATATGGCTACACCTTC,CSARRQGEYGYTF
TRBV11-2,TRBJ2-7,TRBD2,NA,TGTGCCAGCAGCTTTGGTAGCGGGAGTAGCTACGAGCAGTACTTC,CASSFGSGSSYEQYF
TRBV5-4,TRBJ1-1,NA,few,TGTGCCAGCAGCTTGGCCGTGGATCTGGTCACTGAAGCTTTCTTT,CASSLAVDLVTEAFF
TRBV5-1,TRBJ2-1,NA,few,TGCGCCAGCAGCCCCTTAGGTCAGGTCACCCATGAGCAGTTCTTC,CASSPLGQVTHEQFF
TRBV20-1,TRBJ2-3,NA,many,TGCAGTGCTAGGCAGGGATCAGATACGCAGTATTTT,CSARQGSDTQYF
TRBV6-1,TRBJ1-6,NA,many,TGTGCCAGCAGTGAAATAACCCCTTATAATTCACCCCTCCACTTT,CASSEITPYNSPLHF
TRBV3-1,TRBJ2-3,TRBD1,NA,TGTGCCAGCAGCCGGACAGGACCCCAGGATACGCAGTATTTT,CASSRTGPQDTQYF
TRBV20-1,TRBJ1-2,NA,many,TGCAGTGCTAGACTAGAGGGGGGCTATGGCTACACCTTC,CSARLEGGYGYTF
TRBV12-3/TRBV12-4,TRBJ2-7,TRBD1,many,TGTGCCAGCAGTTCCGGGACAGGGCAGGTCTACGAGCAGTACTTC,CASSSGTGQVYEQYF
TRBV20-1,TRBJ2-2,NA,few,TGCAGTGCTAAGCCAGCCCGGGGCTACCTCGCCGGGGAGCTGTTTTTT,CSAKPARGYLAGELFF
TRBV19,TRBJ2-7,NA,many,TGTGCCAGTAGTGCAGGACAGTTCTACGAGCAGTACTTC,CASSAGQFYEQYF
TRBV20-1,TRBJ2-5,NA,many,TGCAGCCCAGCGACGACCCGCGGGGTGGAGACCCAGTACTTC,CSPATTRGVETQYF
TRBV28,TRBJ2-1,NA,many,TGTGCCAGCAGTTCCCCTTCTAGTTCACCCAATGAGCAGTTCTTC,CASSSPSSSPNEQFF
TRBV13,TRBJ1-2,TRBD1,few,TGTGCCAGCAGCGGACAGGGAGCGCGGGGCTACACCTTC,CASSGQGARGYTF
TRBV28,TRBJ2-3,NA,many,TGTGCCATACGGGGACCCCTCACAGATACGCAGTATTTT,CAIRGPLTDTQYF
TRBV28,TRBJ2-5,NA,many,TGTGCCAGCAGTTTCGCCGACTTCGGGGCCCAGTACTTC,CASSFADFGAQYF
TRBV5-1,TRBJ2-7,TRBD2,many,TGCGCCAGCAGCTTAAGCGGGGTTTACGAGCAGTACTTC,CASSLSGVYEQYF
TRBV24-1,TRBJ2-1,NA,many,TGTGCCACCAGTGATCCTGCGAGGAGCATCCCCTACAATGAGCAGTTCTTC,CATSDPARSIPYNEQFF
TRBV6-2/TRBV6-3,TRBJ2-1,TRBD2,many,TGTGCCAGCAGTTACTCGGAACTAGCGGGAGTCAATGAGCAGTTCTTC,CASSYSELAGVNEQFF
TRBV3-1,TRBJ1-5,NA,many,TGTGCCAGCAGCCCCACAGGAGGCAATCAGCCCCAGCATTTT,CASSPTGGNQPQHF
TRBV11-2,TRBJ1-1,NA,many,TGTGCCAGCAGCCGACAGGAAGTGAACACTGAAGCTTTCTTT,CASSRQEVNTEAFF